The rows below give T cell receptor beta chains drawn from one sample of a study of CD8 T cells in ankylosing spondylitis. From the 5' RACE reads, TCRdb called clonotypes with MiXCR, one entry per CDR3 protein. The sample lists some 220,000 distinct CDR3 sequences; around 6.6% were seen once. The sample consisted of blood, either unsorted or a sorted T cell fraction (not recorded which). The receptors here all came from a male donor with ankylosing spondylitis. The CDR3 runs from the conserved cysteine through the conserved F or W. The D gene is left open where the match is weak.

v_call d_call cdr3_aa
TRBV21-1 NA CASSTGTGRSGANVLTF
TRBV5-6 TRBD1 CASNSGQGWYNEQFF
TRBV29-1 NA CSVAAGELFF
TRBV7-8 NA CASSLRRGRDEKLFF
TRBV28 NA CASSRAGSGNEQFF
TRBV27 TRBD1 CASWTGGYNEQFF
TRBV4-2 NA CASSLTEQTNTEAFF
TRBV5-1 NA CASKEDLGANVLTF
TRBV21-1 NA CASSKAGGFGTDTQYF
TRBV4-2 NA CASSQGITYEQYF
TRBV7-9 NA CASWADSYNEQFF
TRBV7-7 NA CASSLGSATGTGELFF
TRBV7-9 NA CASSPGGEETQYF
TRBV10-1 NA CASSESKTAAYEQYF
TRBV28 TRBD1 CASSPTTGEAYEQYF
TRBV29-1 TRBD2 CSVEELSGRETYNEQFF
TRBV4-2 NA CASSQDRGELQDYTF
TRBV6-2/TRBV6-3 TRBD1 CASSYQDRGSANYGYTF
TRBV28 NA CASIEGWSTEAFF
TRBV4-2 TRBD1 CASSSTGTGAYEQYF
TRBV29-1 NA CSADSLNTEAFF
TRBV10-3 NA CAIRQKNTEAFF
TRBV6-5 TRBD1 CASSFNRDRDLYGYTF
TRBV11-1 NA CASSDFIVAKNIQYF
TRBV7-9 NA CASSFQTRNEQFF
TRBV11-2 NA CASRPRVDGSEAFF
TRBV7-9 NA CASSFGQNRVNEQFF
TRBV11-2 TRBD1 CASSLTQGARSGNTIYF
TRBV12-5 NA CASGFSGREQYF
TRBV27 NA CASRPVFTDTQYF
TRBV6-2/TRBV6-3 NA CASSYGHRAFLTGELFF
TRBV29-1 NA CSVRPQGNNEQFF
TRBV6-2/TRBV6-3 TRBD2 CASSTPTSGGYNEQFF
TRBV18 NA CASSPEEGPYEQYF
TRBV27 NA CASSTSGQGQYF
TRBV27 NA CASSFSVRNNEQFF
TRBV4-3 NA CASSQVSVTGELFF